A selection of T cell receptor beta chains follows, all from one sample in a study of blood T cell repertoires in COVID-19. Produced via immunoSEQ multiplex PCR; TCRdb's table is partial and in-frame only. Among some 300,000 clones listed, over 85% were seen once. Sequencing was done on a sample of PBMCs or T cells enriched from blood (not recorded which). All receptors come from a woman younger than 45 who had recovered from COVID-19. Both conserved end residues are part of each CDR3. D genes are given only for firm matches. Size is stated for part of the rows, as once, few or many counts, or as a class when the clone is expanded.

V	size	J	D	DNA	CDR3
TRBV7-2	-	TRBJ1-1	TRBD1	TGTGCCAGCAGCCCCAGGGGGCGGTACACTGAAGCTTTCTTT	CASSPRGRYTEAFF
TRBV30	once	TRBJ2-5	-	TGTGCCTGGAGTTTTAGAGAGACCCAGTACTTC	CAWSFRETQYF
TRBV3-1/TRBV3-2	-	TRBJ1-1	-	TGTGCCAGCGTTCAGTCGATGAACACTGAAGCTTTCTTT	CASVQSMNTEAFF
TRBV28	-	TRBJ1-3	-	TGTGCCAGCAGTTTTCAGGGGCCCCTTGGAAACACCATATATTTT	CASSFQGPLGNTIYF
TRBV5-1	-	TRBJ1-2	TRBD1	TGCGCCAGCAGCCCCGAAGGACAGGGGAACTATGGCTACACCTTC	CASSPEGQGNYGYTF
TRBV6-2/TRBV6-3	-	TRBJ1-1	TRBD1	TGTGCCAGCAGTTATGGGACAGGGGGCTTTTACACTGAAGCTTTCTTT	CASSYGTGGFYTEAFF
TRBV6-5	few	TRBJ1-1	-	TGTGCCAGCAGTTACGGCCAGAACACTGAAGCTTTCTTT	CASSYGQNTEAFF
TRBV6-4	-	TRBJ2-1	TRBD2	TGTGCCAGCAAATCACTAGCGGGAGAGAATGAGCAGTTCTTC	CASKSLAGENEQFF
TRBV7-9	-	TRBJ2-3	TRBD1	TGTGCCAGCAGCCCACCGGGACAGGGGGGGCCAGATACGCAGTATTTT	CASSPPGQGGPDTQYF
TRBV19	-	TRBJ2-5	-	TGTGCCAGTAGTATTGTATCCGCTACTCAAGAGACCCAGTACTTC	CASSIVSATQETQYF
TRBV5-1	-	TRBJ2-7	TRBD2	TGCGCCAGCAGCTTTGTGACTAGCGGAGGCTACGAGCAGTACTTC	CASSFVTSGGYEQYF
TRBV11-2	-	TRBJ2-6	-	TGTGCCAGCAGCTTGGGGAGCTCTGGGGCCAACGTCCTGACTTTC	CASSLGSSGANVLTF
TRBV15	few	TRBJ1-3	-	TGTGCCACCAGCAGTGAAGGGGCGCGAGGAAACACCATATATTTT	CATSSEGARGNTIYF
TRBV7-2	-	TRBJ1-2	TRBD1	TGTGCCAGCAGCTTATATCAGGGGGCAGAGTATGGCTACACCTTC	CASSLYQGAEYGYTF
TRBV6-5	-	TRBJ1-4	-	TGTGCCAGCAGTTACTCGTCTGGGCCCCCAAATGAAAAACTGTTTTTT	CASSYSSGPPNEKLFF
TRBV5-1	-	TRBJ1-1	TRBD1	TGCGCCAGCAGCTTGGATGAGGGGGCGATGAACACTGAAGCTTTCTTT	CASSLDEGAMNTEAFF
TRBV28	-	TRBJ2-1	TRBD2	TGTGCCAGCAGGCTAAGCGGGAGTATGGATGAGCAGTTCTTC	CASRLSGSMDEQFF
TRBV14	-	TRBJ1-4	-	TGTGCCAGCAGTCGACTACCTGGGGAAAAACTGTTTTTT	CASSRLPGEKLFF
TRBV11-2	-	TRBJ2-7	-	TGTGCCAGCAGCAAATACAGGGACCAGGTCTACGAGCAGTACTTC	CASSKYRDQVYEQYF
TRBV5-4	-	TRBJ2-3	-	TGTGCCAGCAGCTTGGCGGCGGGAAGCACAGATACGCAGTATTTT	CASSLAAGSTDTQYF
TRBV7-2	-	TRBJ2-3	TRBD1	TGTGCCAGCAGCCCCGCCTTACCCAGGGGGGATACGCAGTATTTT	CASSPALPRGDTQYF
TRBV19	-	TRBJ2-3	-	TGTGCCAGTAGTATTTACGGGGGGCAAGACACAGATACGCAGTATTTT	CASSIYGGQDTDTQYF
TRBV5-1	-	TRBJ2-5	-	TGCGCCAGCAGCCCCGGGACTTTCCAAGAGACCCAGTACTTC	CASSPGTFQETQYF
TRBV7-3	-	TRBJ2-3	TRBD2	TGTGCCAGCAGCCCGAGTGAGGCAAGGGGAGCGGGGTCCACAGATACGCAGTATTTT	CASSPSEARGAGSTDTQYF
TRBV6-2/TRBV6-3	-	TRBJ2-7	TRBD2	TGTGCCAGCAGCTCTTATAGCGGGGTCTCCTACGAGCAGTACTTC	CASSSYSGVSYEQYF
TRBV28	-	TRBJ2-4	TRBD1	TGTGCCAGCAGGATCGGCTCAGGGACAGGGAGGAACATTCAGTACTTC	CASRIGSGTGRNIQYF
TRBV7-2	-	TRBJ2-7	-	TGTGCCAGCAGCCCTAGCTCCTACGAGCAGTACTTC	CASSPSSYEQYF
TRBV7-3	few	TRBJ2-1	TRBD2	TGTGCCAGCAGCTTACTAGCGGAGTCCTACAATGAGCAGTTCTTC	CASSLLAESYNEQFF
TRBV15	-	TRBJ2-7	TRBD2	TGTGCCACCAGCAGATCCGTAGCGGGAGAAGCATACGAGCAGTACTTC	CATSRSVAGEAYEQYF
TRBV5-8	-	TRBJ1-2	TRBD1	TGTGCCAGCAGCTTGGAAGGGACAGGGGGACGAGGCTACACCTTC	CASSLEGTGGRGYTF
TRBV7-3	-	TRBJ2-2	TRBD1	TGTGCCAGCAGCATGGGACAGGGGGCGGCCGGGGAGCTGTTTTTT	CASSMGQGAAGELFF
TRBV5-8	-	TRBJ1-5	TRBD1	TGTGCCAGCAGCTACCCCCTCGGGACAGGGGGTGGTCAGCCCCAGCATTTT	CASSYPLGTGGGQPQHF
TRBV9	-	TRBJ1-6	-	TGTGCCAGCAGCGTGCTCGTAGGGGATTCACCCCTCCACTTT	CASSVLVGDSPLHF
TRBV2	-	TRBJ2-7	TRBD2	TGTGCCAGCAGCCACCCCCCGGGACTAGCGTACGAGCAGTACTTC	CASSHPPGLAYEQYF
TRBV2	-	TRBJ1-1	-	TGTGCCAGCAGTGAGGCAGTAATGAACACTGAAGCTTTCTTT	CASSEAVMNTEAFF
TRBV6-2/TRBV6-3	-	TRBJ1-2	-	TGTGCCAGCAGCTATACAGGAATTAACTATGGCTACACCTTC	CASSYTGINYGYTF
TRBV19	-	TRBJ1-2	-	TGTGCCAGTAGTATGAAGGGGAGGCCGCACTATGGCTACACCTTC	CASSMKGRPHYGYTF
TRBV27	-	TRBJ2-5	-	TGTGCCAGCAGTTTATGGTCAGGCGAGACCCAGTACTTC	CASSLWSGETQYF
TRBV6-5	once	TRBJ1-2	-	TGTGCCAGCAGGCCCGCGGACAGTACTAACTATGGCTACACCTTC	CASRPADSTNYGYTF
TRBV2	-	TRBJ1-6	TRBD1	TGTGCCAGCAGCTTACAGGGGCCGGATAATTCACCCCTCCACTTT	CASSLQGPDNSPLHF
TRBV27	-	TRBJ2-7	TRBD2	TGTGCCAGCAGTTTTGACACTAGCGGGTACGAGCAGTACTTC	CASSFDTSGYEQYF
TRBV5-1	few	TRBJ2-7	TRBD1	TGCGCCAGCAGCTTGGTGGGACAGGGGACCGAGCAGTACTTC	CASSLVGQGTEQYF
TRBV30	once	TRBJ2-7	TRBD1	TGTGCCTGGAGGTGGGGGACAGCGCCGTCCTACGAGCAGTACTTC	CAWRWGTAPSYEQYF
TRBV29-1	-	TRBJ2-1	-	TGCAGCGTTGAAGTTCCGGGGGAGACTAACAATGAGCAGTTCTTC	CSVEVPGETNNEQFF
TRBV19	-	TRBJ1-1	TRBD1	TGTGCCAGTAGCGCCGCGTTACAGGGGCCACTGAACACTGAAGCTTTCTTT	CASSAALQGPLNTEAFF
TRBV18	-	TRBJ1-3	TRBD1	TGTGCCAGCTCACCACCTGACAGGGCTGGAAACACCATATATTTT	CASSPPDRAGNTIYF
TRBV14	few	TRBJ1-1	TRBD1	TGTGCCAGCAGCCAAACCTTCACGCGACAGGGACGGTGGAACACTGAAGCTTTCTTT	CASSQTFTRQGRWNTEAFF
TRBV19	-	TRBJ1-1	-	TGTGCCAGTACCCCGGGACACCTGAACACTGAAGCTTTCTTT	CASTPGHLNTEAFF
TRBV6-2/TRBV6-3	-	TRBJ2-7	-	TGTGCCAGCAGTTTACCCCCTACTAGGGAGCAGTACTTC	CASSLPPTREQYF